This section outlines one T cell receptor (beta chain) sequence together with its context. This sample is drawn from a study of technical replicates of blood from a handful of donors. This CDR3 is built from 16 residues. V was clipped by 5 bases and J by 3 bases; unmatched bases: 13. Germline V gene sequence: CDR1 SGHRS, CDR2 YFSETQ. Here immunoSEQ multiplex PCR was the method, and the copy in TCRdb shows in-frame clones only, minus some. Of 55,000 to 60,000 clones in the sample, 90% to 95% are singletons; the top ten hold about 3.9%. The J gene is TRBJ2-7, the V gene TRBV5-1; 8 nucleotides align to TRBD1. Sequenced sample: PBMCs. This clonotype was obtained from a human donor in good health. Some clones in this sample may be carry-over from other donors' samples. The CDR3 region has the DNA TGCGCCAGCAGGTTTGATGTGAGACAGGGGCACTACGAGCAGTACTTC. Encoded protein: CASRFDVRQGHYEQYF.